In its sample, the clone carrying this T cell receptor (beta chain) is medium-sized. This beta chain lies outside the target of a library built for alpha chains; its clone size means little. TCR cDNA molecules each carried a unique molecular identifier. Each CDR3 protein gets one entry after TCRdb re-called the 5' RACE reads with MiXCR. The sample holds roughly 4,600 distinct CDR3 sequences; about a sixth are singletons and the top ten take approximately 22%. This CDR3 contains 13 residues. Germline V gene data show CDR1 as MNHEY and CDR2 as SVGEGT. V lost 4 bases and J 7 bases, leaving 10 bases between the germline ends. The data originate from a study of spatial heterogeneity in lung cancer. At the level of the study: The average appearance count of each unique TCR and UMI combination in raw reads was more than ten.

The time point was: sample taken at primary tumor resection. Sequencing of whole RNA from tumor, nontumor lung or frozen PBMC involved no sorting. The donors, about 78 patients with untreated early-stage non-small cell lung cancer, provided the samples. Material: normal lung tissue next to the tumor, obtained at surgery. The TCR sequence derives from a male donor with early-stage non-small cell lung cancer. The rearrangement joins TRBV6-2 or TRBV6-3 to TRBJ2-2; D call uncertain. DNA for the CDR3: TGTGCCAGCAGTTCCAGCGCTGGCGGGGAGCTGTTTTTT. This gives the protein CASSSSAGGELFF.